The clone carrying this TCR beta chain was detected a few times. V gave up 4 bases and J gave up 8 bases, with 14 bases separating them. Germline V gene lookup returns CDR1 SGHTA and CDR2 FQGTGA. The CDR3 runs to 13 residues. From the 5' RACE reads, TCRdb called clonotypes with MiXCR, one entry per CDR3 protein. The sample includes some 62,000 distinct CDR3 sequences, around a fifth seen only once; the top ten take about 3%. The sequence derives from a female donor with breast cancer. This rearrangement joins TRBV7-3 to TRBJ1-1; D might be TRBD1 (5 bases). The sample taken for sequencing was memory CD4+ T cells sorted from a lymph node. The sample's subset: memory CD4+ T cells, CD4+CD45RO+CD25-. Here the CDR3 reads CASSSSRQSEAFF. The DNA for the CDR3 is TGTGCCAGCAGCTCTAGCCGACAGTCGGAAGCTTTCTTT.